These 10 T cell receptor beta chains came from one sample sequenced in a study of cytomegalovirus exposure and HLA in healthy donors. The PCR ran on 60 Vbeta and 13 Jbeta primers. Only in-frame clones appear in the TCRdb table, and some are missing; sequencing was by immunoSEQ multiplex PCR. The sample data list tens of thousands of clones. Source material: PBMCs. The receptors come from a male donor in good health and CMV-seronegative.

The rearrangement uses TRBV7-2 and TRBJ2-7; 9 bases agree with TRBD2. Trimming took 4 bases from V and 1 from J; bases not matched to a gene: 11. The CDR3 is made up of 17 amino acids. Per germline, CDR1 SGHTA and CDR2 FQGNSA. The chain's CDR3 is CASSSLMEAGGSYEQYF. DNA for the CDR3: TGTGCCAGCAGCTCATTAATGGAAGCGGGAGGATCCTACGAGCAGTACTTC. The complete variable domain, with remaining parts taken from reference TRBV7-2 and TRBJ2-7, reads GAGVSQSPSNKVTEKGKDVELRCDPISGHTALYWYRQSLGQGLEFLIYFQGNSAPDKSGLPSDRFSAERTGGSVSTLTIQRTQQEDSAVYLCASSSLMEAGGSYEQYFGPGTRLTVT.

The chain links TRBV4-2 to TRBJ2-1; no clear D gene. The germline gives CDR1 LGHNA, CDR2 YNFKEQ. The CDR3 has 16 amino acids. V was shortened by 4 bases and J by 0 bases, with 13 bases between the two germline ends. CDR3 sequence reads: CASSPLMADSYNEQFF. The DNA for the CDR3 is TGTGCCAGCAGCCCCCTCATGGCTGACTCCTACAATGAGCAGTTCTTC.

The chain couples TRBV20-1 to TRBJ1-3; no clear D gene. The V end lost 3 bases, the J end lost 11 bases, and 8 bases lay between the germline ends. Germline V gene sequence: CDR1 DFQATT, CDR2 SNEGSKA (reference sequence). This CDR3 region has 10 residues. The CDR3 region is CSASGPSIYF. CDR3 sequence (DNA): TGCAGTGCTAGTGGCCCTTCCATATATTTT.

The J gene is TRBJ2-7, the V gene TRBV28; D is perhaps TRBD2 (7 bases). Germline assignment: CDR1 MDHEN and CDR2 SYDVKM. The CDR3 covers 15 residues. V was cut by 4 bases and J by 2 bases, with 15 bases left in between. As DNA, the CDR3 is TGTGCCAGCAGTTCAGGGGAGGGAAGGGCCTACGAGCAGTACTTC. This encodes CASSSGEGRAYEQYF.

The CDR3 DNA reads TGTGCTAGCTCGGGCACTGAAGCTTTCTTT. As protein: CASSGTEAFF. The chain has TRBV7-9 and TRBJ1-1; no firm D call. The CDR3 runs 10 residues. Germline V gene sequence: CDR1 SEHNR, CDR2 FQNEAQ (reference sequence).

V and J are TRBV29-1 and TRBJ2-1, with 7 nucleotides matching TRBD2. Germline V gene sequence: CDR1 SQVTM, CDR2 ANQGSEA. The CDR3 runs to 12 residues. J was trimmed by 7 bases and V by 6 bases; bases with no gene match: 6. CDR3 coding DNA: TGCAGCGTCTCCGGACTAGTAAATGAGCAGTTCTTC. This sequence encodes CSVSGLVNEQFF.

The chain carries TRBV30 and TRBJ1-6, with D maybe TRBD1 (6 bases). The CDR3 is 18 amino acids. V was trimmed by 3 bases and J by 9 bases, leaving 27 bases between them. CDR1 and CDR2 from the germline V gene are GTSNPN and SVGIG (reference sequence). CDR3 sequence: CAWSTWGGPRGISSPLHF. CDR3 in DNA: TGTGCCTGGAGCACCTGGGGGGGGCCTCGGGGGATCTCTTCACCCCTCCACTTT.

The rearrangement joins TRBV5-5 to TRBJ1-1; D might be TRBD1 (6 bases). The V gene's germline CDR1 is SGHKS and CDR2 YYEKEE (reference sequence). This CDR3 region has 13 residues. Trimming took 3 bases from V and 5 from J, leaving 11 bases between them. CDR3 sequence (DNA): TGTGCCAGCAGCTGGGGGCCGCGGACTGAAGCTTTCTTT. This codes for CASSWGPRTEAFF. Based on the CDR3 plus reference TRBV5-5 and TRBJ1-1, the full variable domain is DAGVTQSPTHLIKTRGQQVTLRCSPISGHKSVSWYQQVLGQGPQFIFQYYEKEERGRGNFPDRFSARQFPNYSSELNVNALLLGDSALYLCASSWGPRTEAFFGQGTRLTVV.

CDR3 loop: CSVLAGTYEQYF. As DNA, the CDR3 is TGCAGCGTTTTGGCGGGAACCTACGAGCAGTACTTC. J is TRBJ2-7 and V is TRBV29-1; D possibly corresponds to TRBD2 (6 bases). The germline V gene encodes CDR1 SQVTM and CDR2 ANQGSEA. The CDR3 runs 12 residues. V lost 5 bases, J lost 2 bases, and 10 bases lay in between.

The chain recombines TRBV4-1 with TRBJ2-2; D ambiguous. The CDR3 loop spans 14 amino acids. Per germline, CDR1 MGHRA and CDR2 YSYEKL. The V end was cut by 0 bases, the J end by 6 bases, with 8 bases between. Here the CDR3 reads CASSQDGVPGELFF. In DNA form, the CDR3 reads TGCGCCAGCAGCCAAGACGGAGTACCCGGGGAGCTGTTTTTT.